This entry concerns a single T cell receptor (beta chain). Donors were grouped by their self-reported clinical history. The sample originates from a study of blood T cell repertoires in COVID-19. In the authors' methods: Amplifying reference gene primers gave estimates of nucleated cell counts. Libraries were prepared by immunoSEQ multiplex PCR; TCRdb keeps only in-frame clonotypes and omits some of them. V, J and clone size derive from that table, while D and trimming were established from the DNA sequence. The table includes about 150,000 clones, under 90% detected once. The germline V gene has CDR1 SGHVS and CDR2 FNYEAQ. This CDR3 has 18 residues. Trimming at V came to 5 bases and at J to 4 bases, leaving 18 bases not matched to a gene.

What was sequenced was PBMCs or T cells enriched from blood (not recorded which). The chain uses TRBV7-6 and TRBJ2-7, with 9 bases identical to TRBD2. The clonotype originates from a man aged 50 or older who had recovered from COVID-19. CDR3 amino acids: CASSRGGGQRGATYEQYF. The CDR3, as DNA: TGTGCCAGCAGCCGTGGCGGAGGTCAGCGGGGGGCCACGTACGAGCAGTACTTC.